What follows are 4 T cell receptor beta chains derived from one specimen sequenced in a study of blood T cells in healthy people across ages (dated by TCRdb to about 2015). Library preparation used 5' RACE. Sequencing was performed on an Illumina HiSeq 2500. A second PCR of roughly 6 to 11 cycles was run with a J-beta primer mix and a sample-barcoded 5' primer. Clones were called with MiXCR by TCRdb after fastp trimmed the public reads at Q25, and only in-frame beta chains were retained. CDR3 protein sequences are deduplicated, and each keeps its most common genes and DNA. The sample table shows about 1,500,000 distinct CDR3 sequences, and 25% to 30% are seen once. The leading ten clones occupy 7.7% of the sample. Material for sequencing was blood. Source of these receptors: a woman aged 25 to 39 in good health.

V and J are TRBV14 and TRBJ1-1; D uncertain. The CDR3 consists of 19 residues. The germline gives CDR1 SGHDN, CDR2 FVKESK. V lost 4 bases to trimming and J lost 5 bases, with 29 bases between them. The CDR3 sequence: CASSLNTRRTPTVRTEAFF. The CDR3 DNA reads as TGTGCCAGCAGCCTAAACACTAGACGGACCCCAACCGTAAGGACTGAAGCTTTCTTT.

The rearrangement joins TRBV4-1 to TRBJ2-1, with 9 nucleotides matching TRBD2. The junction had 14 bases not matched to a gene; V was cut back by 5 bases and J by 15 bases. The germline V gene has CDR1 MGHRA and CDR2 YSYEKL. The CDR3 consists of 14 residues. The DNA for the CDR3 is TGCGCCAGCAGCGCCGGGACGAGCGGGAGGTCTCCGTTCTTC. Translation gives CASSAGTSGRSPFF.

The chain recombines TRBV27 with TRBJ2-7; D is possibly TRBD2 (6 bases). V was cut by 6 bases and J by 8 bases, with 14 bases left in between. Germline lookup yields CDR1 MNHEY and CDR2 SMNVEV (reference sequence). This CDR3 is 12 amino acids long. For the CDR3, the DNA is TGTGCCAGCAGCCTGGGACTTTACAAGCAGTACTTC. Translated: CASSLGLYKQYF.

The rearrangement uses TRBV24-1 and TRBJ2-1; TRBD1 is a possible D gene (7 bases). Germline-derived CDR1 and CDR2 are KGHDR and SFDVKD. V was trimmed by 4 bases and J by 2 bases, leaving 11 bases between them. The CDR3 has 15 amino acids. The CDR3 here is CATSDGGQPYNEQFF. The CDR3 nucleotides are TGTGCCACCAGTGACGGGGGACAGCCCTACAATGAGCAGTTCTTC.